This TCR beta chain originates from a study of cytomegalovirus exposure and HLA in healthy donors. Findings and limits, study-wide: A subsequent analysis found that TCR clusters from the first cohort also tended to co-occur in the 90 to 150 validation repertoires, with approximately 94% of cluster scores above 0.

TCRdb's copy holds only in-frame clones and misses some; the assay was immunoSEQ multiplex PCR. There are more than 250,000 clones in the sample; around 90% occur only once, and roughly 1.2% lies in the top ten. V was clipped by 4 bases and J by 8 bases, with 14 bases between them. Per the germline V gene, CDR1 is SGHDN and CDR2 is FVKESK. This CDR3 is 14 amino acids long. With regard to this clone: Its antigen is unknown.

The sequence was obtained from a woman aged 25 to 39 in good health and CMV-seropositive. The chain has TRBV14 and TRBJ1-4; weak D call: TRBD1 (6 bases). What was sequenced was PBMCs. The CDR3 loop is CASSRGGGVEKLFF. The CDR3 coding sequence is TGTGCCAGCAGCCGTGGAGGGGGAGTAGAAAAACTGTTTTTT.